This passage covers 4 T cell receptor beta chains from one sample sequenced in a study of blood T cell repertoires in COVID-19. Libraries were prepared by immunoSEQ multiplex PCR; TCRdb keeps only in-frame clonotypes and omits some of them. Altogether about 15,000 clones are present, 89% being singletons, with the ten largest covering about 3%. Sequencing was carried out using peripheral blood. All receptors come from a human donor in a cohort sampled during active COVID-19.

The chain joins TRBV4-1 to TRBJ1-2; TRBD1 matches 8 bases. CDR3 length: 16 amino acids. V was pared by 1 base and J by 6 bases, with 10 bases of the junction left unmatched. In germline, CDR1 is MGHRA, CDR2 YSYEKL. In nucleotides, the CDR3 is TGCGCCAGCAGCCAAGCGACTGGACAGGGCCCTAATGGCTACACCTTC. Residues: CASSQATGQGPNGYTF.

CDR3 region: CALQGGENTEAFF. The CDR3 DNA follows: TGTGCCTTACAAGGGGGTGAGAACACTGAAGCTTTCTTT. The chain couples TRBV30 to TRBJ1-1, with D possibly TRBD1 on 6 matching bases. The germline V and J ends were trimmed by 7 bases and 1 base, with 13 bases remaining between them. The CDR3 has 13 residues. CDR1 and CDR2 (germline): GTSNPN, SVGIG (reference sequence).

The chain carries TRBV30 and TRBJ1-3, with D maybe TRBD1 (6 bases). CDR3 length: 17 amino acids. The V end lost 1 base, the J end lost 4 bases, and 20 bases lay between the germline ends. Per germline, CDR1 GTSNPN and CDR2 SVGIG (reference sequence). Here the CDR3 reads CAWSARGQLFFGNTIYF. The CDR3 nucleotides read TGTGCCTGGAGTGCCAGGGGCCAACTCTTTTTCGGAAACACCATATATTTT.

In nucleotides, the CDR3 is TGTGCCAGCAGTTTTGAGGGCCCTCCGTACAATGAGCAGTTCTTC. Amino acids: CASSFEGPPYNEQFF. The V gene is TRBV27, the J gene TRBJ2-1; maybe TRBD2 (5 bases). V was clipped by 3 bases and J by 4 bases, with 13 bases between them. CDR1 is MNHEY and CDR2 is SMNVEV in the germline V gene (reference sequence). The CDR3 length is 15 residues.